The T cell receptor beta chain under discussion was sequenced for a study of cytomegalovirus exposure and HLA in healthy donors. The germline V and J ends were trimmed by 3 bases and 2 bases, with 12 bases remaining between them. Germline V gene data show CDR1 as KGHSH and CDR2 as LQKENI. The CDR3 extends over 15 amino acids. On this clone itself: Its antigen is not known.

Study-level results: A later analysis associated roughly 15,000 TCR beta sequences with HLA alleles at a 0.05 false discovery rate. Among the most significant clusters, several appeared linked to common viral pathogens in a later analysis.

The PCR employed 60 Vbeta primers together with 13 Jbeta primers. The method was immunoSEQ multiplex PCR; TCRdb's version includes in-frame clones alone and lacks a portion of them. The repertoire holds about 140,000 clones, with around four fifths as singletons. V is TRBV18 and J is TRBJ2-3, with D tentatively TRBD1 (6 bases). Material for sequencing was PBMCs. The TCR was taken from a woman aged 60-75 years in good health and CMV-seropositive. The CDR3 region has the DNA TGTGCCAGCTCACCTGGGAGACAGGTCACAGATACGCAGTATTTT. It encodes CASSPGRQVTDTQYF.